The source of this T cell receptor (beta chain) is a study of cytomegalovirus exposure and HLA in healthy donors. Worth noting for this clone: Other DNA sequences in this specimen translate into the identical CDR3.

The CDR3 has 13 amino acids. The V gene's germline CDR1 is KGHSH and CDR2 LQKENI. The trim removed 3 bases at V and 6 bases at J, leaving 0 bases unmatched. PCR primers comprised 60 Vbeta and 13 Jbeta primers. TCRdb's copy holds only in-frame clones and misses some; the assay was immunoSEQ multiplex PCR. Found here are some 130,000 clones, around three quarters of them singletons; the top ten hold just over 2.5%. Sequenced sample: PBMCs. The receptor was derived from a man younger than 45 in good health and CMV-seronegative. The genes are TRBV18 and TRBJ2-3; 10 nucleotides agree with TRBD2. The CDR3 region is CASSPTSGDTQYF. CDR3 DNA: TGTGCCAGCTCACCGACTAGCGGGGATACGCAGTATTTT.